Listed below are T cell receptor beta chains from one sample, sequenced in a study of neurological immune-mediated disorders. TCRdb fed the 5' RACE reads into MiXCR, producing one record per CDR3 protein. The sample includes 50,000 to 65,000 distinct CDR3 sequences, 3.6% of them seen just once. The material sequenced was PBMCs. All receptors come from a man under 40 with multiple sclerosis. Each CDR3 is given with its conserved first and last residue. Each record gives: clone size, D gene, J gene, V gene, CDR3 protein, CDR3 DNA. A D gene is named only where the DNA matches it firmly. Sizes are listed as once, few, many, or a class for an expanded clone.

many . TRBJ2-6 TRBV7-2 CASSLGSGANVLTF TGTGCCAGCAGCTTAGGGTCTGGGGCCAACGTCCTGACTTTC
many . TRBJ1-1 TRBV5-1 CASSFGGNTEAFF TGCGCCAGCAGCTTCGGAGGGAACACTGAAGCTTTCTTT
many TRBD2 TRBJ2-7 TRBV7-9 CASSWGGSYEQYF TGTGCCAGCAGCTGGGGGGGGTCCTACGAGCAGTACTTC
many . TRBJ1-1 TRBV12-3/TRBV12-4 CASSPPGQGSYTEAFF TGTGCCAGCAGTCCACCCGGCCAAGGGTCGTACACTGAAGCTTTCTTT
many . TRBJ2-3 TRBV27 CASSLYPGASTDTQYF TGTGCCAGCAGTTTATATCCAGGGGCCAGCACAGATACGCAGTATTTT
many TRBD1 TRBJ2-1 TRBV5-6 CASTLGQASIITYNEQFF TGTGCCAGCACCCTGGGACAGGCCTCAATTATCACCTACAATGAGCAGTTCTTC
many TRBD2 TRBJ2-1 TRBV9 CASSVAGGSYNEQFF TGTGCCAGCAGCGTAGCGGGGGGCTCCTACAATGAGCAGTTCTTC
many . TRBJ1-1 TRBV9 CASSVTPLEAFF TGTGCCAGCAGCGTAACCCCCCTCGAAGCTTTCTTT
many . TRBJ2-5 TRBV12-3/TRBV12-4 CASSLRRVKETQYF TGTGCCAGCAGTTTACGACGGGTAAAAGAGACCCAGTACTTC
many . TRBJ2-1 TRBV6-6 CASSYSQSHNEQFF TGTGCCAGCAGTTACTCACAATCCCACAATGAGCAGTTCTTC
many . TRBJ2-7 TRBV20-1 CSARDSRETEQYF TGCAGTGCTAGAGATTCCCGGGAGACTGAGCAGTACTTC